A selection of T cell receptor beta chains follows, all from one sample in a study of blood T cells in healthy people across ages. A single record per CDR3 protein comes from TCRdb applying MiXCR to the 5' RACE reads. In the table there are about 930,000 distinct CDR3 sequences, around 29% of which are singletons. This sample also appeared in a second study, on T cells of mothers and their children.

Input material: blood. Source of these receptors: a woman aged 40 to 50 in good health. The CDR3 runs from the conserved cysteine through the conserved F or W. D genes are given only for firm matches. Clone size is shown for a subset of rows, as once, few, many or a class of expanded clone.

TGTGCCACCAGCAGGTTGTACAATTCACCCCTCCACTTT,CATSRLYNSPLHF,-,few,TRBV15,TRBJ1-6
TGTGCCAGCAGATTTTCCGACAGGGCGAATCAGCCCCAGCATTTT,CASRFSDRANQPQHF,TRBD1,-,TRBV28,TRBJ1-5
TGTGCCAGCACCATGGGGCGGGAGCAGTTCTTC,CASTMGREQFF,-,-,TRBV6-2/TRBV6-3,TRBJ2-1
TGTGCCATTTCGACAGGGAGGTCACCCCTCCACTTT,CAISTGRSPLHF,TRBD1,few,TRBV6-5,TRBJ1-6
TGTGCCAGCAGTTACGAGACAGGGGCCAGTCAGCCCCAGCATTTT,CASSYETGASQPQHF,TRBD1,few,TRBV6-6,TRBJ1-5
TGCAGTGCTAGGGGAACGACAGGGGGAAGCACAGATACGCAGTATTTT,CSARGTTGGSTDTQYF,TRBD1,-,TRBV20-1,TRBJ2-3
TGTGCCAGCAGCCAAGGACACCAAATGAACACTGAAGCTTTCTTT,CASSQGHQMNTEAFF,-,few,TRBV3-1,TRBJ1-1
TGTGCCAGCAGCTTAGTCTCCCTGAACACTGAAGCTTTCTTT,CASSLVSLNTEAFF,-,many,TRBV7-2,TRBJ1-1
TGTGCTAGCAGCAAGAACCCCGGGACCGACACCGGGGAGCTGTTTTTT,CASSKNPGTDTGELFF,-,-,TRBV7-7,TRBJ2-2
TGTGCCAGCAGTTGGGACCGGAGCACAGATACGCAGTATTTT,CASSWDRSTDTQYF,-,-,TRBV2,TRBJ2-3
TGCGCCAGCAGGGGGGAGGACGAGCAGTACTTC,CASRGEDEQYF,-,many,TRBV5-1,TRBJ2-7
TGCGCCAGCGGAGCACGAGGGGGGGACACCGGGGAGCTGTTTTTT,CASGARGGDTGELFF,-,few,TRBV5-1,TRBJ2-2
TGTGCCAGCAGTGAATATATTTCCCCCGACATCTATGGCTACACCTTC,CASSEYISPDIYGYTF,-,many,TRBV25-1,TRBJ1-2
TGTGCTAGCAGCTCGGGACAGGGGGCAAATGAAAAACTGTTTTTT,CASSSGQGANEKLFF,TRBD1,-,TRBV7-7,TRBJ1-4
TGTGCCAGCAGCGCAGGTACCAACAACAGGGGACGACCTATGAACACTGAAGCTTTCTTT,CASSAGTNNRGRPMNTEAFF,-,-,TRBV21-1,TRBJ1-1
TGTGCCAGCAGCCCTGGGCGGCGCTCCTACAATGAGCAGTTCTTC,CASSPGRRSYNEQFF,-,-,TRBV12-3/TRBV12-4,TRBJ2-1
TGCGCCAGCAGCTTGGCGAACCTGCGAGAGACCCAGTACTTC,CASSLANLRETQYF,-,-,TRBV5-1,TRBJ2-5
TGCGCCAGCAGCCACGGACAGGGATGGAATGAGCAGTTCTTC,CASSHGQGWNEQFF,TRBD1,many,TRBV4-1,TRBJ2-1
TGTGCCAGCAGTTTCAGCCCTCCGGGAGCTTTCTTT,CASSFSPPGAFF,-,-,TRBV12-3/TRBV12-4,TRBJ1-1
TGTGCCTGGAGTGCGTGGCCCTTGACCGAGCAGTACTTC,CAWSAWPLTEQYF,-,many,TRBV30,TRBJ2-7
TGCGCCAGCAGACCGGGACTAGCGACAGATACGCAGTATTTT,CASRPGLATDTQYF,TRBD2,-,TRBV5-1,TRBJ2-3
TGCGCCAGCCCGCCCCTGAAGGGGGCGGCATCTGGGGCCAACGTCCTGACTTTC,CASPPLKGAASGANVLTF,TRBD1,-,TRBV4-1,TRBJ2-6
TGTGCCAGCAGCTCTAGATCTACCTCGAGGTATGGCTACACCTTC,CASSSRSTSRYGYTF,-,-,TRBV7-3,TRBJ1-2
TGTGCCAGCAGCCCTCTACTAGCGGGGGGGCCGCCAGATACGCAGTATTTT,CASSPLLAGGPPDTQYF,TRBD2,-,TRBV7-2,TRBJ2-3
TGTGCCAGCTCACGCGTTAGCTGGGACAGGAGCACAGATACGCAGTATTTT,CASSRVSWDRSTDTQYF,TRBD1,many,TRBV18,TRBJ2-3
TGCAGCGTGGAGGTACAGGGAAATCAGCCCCAGCATTTT,CSVEVQGNQPQHF,-,few,TRBV29-1,TRBJ1-5
TGTGCCAGCAGTGCCCCCACAGGGGGATACAATGAGCAGTTCTTC,CASSAPTGGYNEQFF,TRBD1,-,TRBV28,TRBJ2-1
TGTGCCAGCAGCTCAAACCGGGACAGGGTGCTTCGAGAGCAGTTCTTC,CASSSNRDRVLREQFF,TRBD1,-,TRBV11-2,TRBJ2-1
TGTGCCAGCAGCCTTGCATGGTCGGGGGATCTCTACGAGCAGTACTTC,CASSLAWSGDLYEQYF,-,-,TRBV5-6,TRBJ2-7
TGTGCCAGCTCACCTCTGGACAGGATCCAAGAGACCCAGTACTTC,CASSPLDRIQETQYF,TRBD1,few,TRBV18,TRBJ2-5
TGTGCCAGCAATTCAGCCCAGGGGGCAAGGTATGGCTACACCTTC,CASNSAQGARYGYTF,TRBD1,many,TRBV28,TRBJ1-2
TGTGCCAACCGGGTTACAGGGTTAGGCTACACCTTC,CANRVTGLGYTF,-,many,TRBV7-2,TRBJ1-2
TGTGCCAGCAGTGAAATTGGTCAGCCTCAAGAGACCCAGTACTTC,CASSEIGQPQETQYF,-,many,TRBV6-1,TRBJ2-5
TGCAGTGCTAGAGATCTGCGGGGGGCCGTCTACGAGCAGTACTTC,CSARDLRGAVYEQYF,TRBD2,many,TRBV20-1,TRBJ2-7
TGTGCCAGTAGTAAGACAGGGGGTAGTCAGCCCCAGCATTTT,CASSKTGGSQPQHF,TRBD1,-,TRBV19,TRBJ1-5
TGTGCCAGCAGGCGATCGGGAGAGAGCACAGATACGCAGTATTTT,CASRRSGESTDTQYF,-,-,TRBV9,TRBJ2-3
TGTGCCAGCAGTTTCCCTACCTACAGGGGAGATACGCAGTATTTT,CASSFPTYRGDTQYF,TRBD1,many,TRBV28,TRBJ2-3
TGTGCCAGCAGTCGAGGGGGCCTGAACACTGAAGCTTTCTTT,CASSRGGLNTEAFF,TRBD1,-,TRBV6-5,TRBJ1-1
TGTGCCATCAGTCTCGGACAGCAGAACACTGAAGCTTTCTTT,CAISLGQQNTEAFF,-,few,TRBV10-3,TRBJ1-1
TGTGCCAGCAGTGAAGGCGGACGAGCGGGGGGGCTAGAGACCCAGTACTTC,CASSEGGRAGGLETQYF,TRBD2,few,TRBV6-1,TRBJ2-5
TGTGCCAGCAGCTTAAACAGGGGACCTGGGGGGGAGCTGTTTTTT,CASSLNRGPGGELFF,TRBD1,few,TRBV11-2,TRBJ2-2
TGTGCCAGCAGATTGGGACAGGGAAGCACAGATACGCGGTATTTT,CASRLGQGSTDTRYF,TRBD1,few,TRBV6-6,TRBJ2-3
TGTGCCAGCAAATGGGTCGGACAGTACACCTCTCGGAATCAGCCCCAGCATTTT,CASKWVGQYTSRNQPQHF,-,-,TRBV12-3/TRBV12-4,TRBJ1-5
TGTGCCAGCAGCCTTGGACAGGGGGCATACTACGAGCAGTACTTC,CASSLGQGAYYEQYF,TRBD1,-,TRBV7-2,TRBJ2-7
TGTGCCAGCAGTTACTCGTTGTGGGGGGACACTGAAGCTTTCTTT,CASSYSLWGDTEAFF,-,-,TRBV6-5,TRBJ1-1
TGTGCCAGCAGCGCCAGCTTGTCGACAGGGGTCTATGGCTACACCTTC,CASSASLSTGVYGYTF,TRBD1,-,TRBV9,TRBJ1-2
TGTGCCAGCGGCGTTGGCGAGCAGTACTTC,CASGVGEQYF,-,-,TRBV7-9,TRBJ2-7
TGCAGTGCTAAATCTCCCGGGAGTCCGAACACCGGGGAGCTGTTTTTT,CSAKSPGSPNTGELFF,-,-,TRBV20-1,TRBJ2-2
TGTGCCAGCCGAACGGGAAACACCATATATTTT,CASRTGNTIYF,-,-,TRBV7-9,TRBJ1-3
TGTGCCTGCAGTCCCACTGGGACAGCCCACTCCTACGAGCAGTACTTC,CACSPTGTAHSYEQYF,TRBD1,-,TRBV28,TRBJ2-7
TGCAGTGCTAGCTGGGGCCCCTACAATGAGCAGTTCTTC,CSASWGPYNEQFF,-,-,TRBV20-1,TRBJ2-1
TGCAGTGCTAGTGGGGGGGTCACCTACAATGAGCAGTTCTTC,CSASGGVTYNEQFF,TRBD2,many,TRBV20-1,TRBJ2-1